This T cell receptor (beta chain) was captured by sequencing in a study of Graves' ophthalmopathy and Graves' hyperthyroidism. Notes on the study in general: Blood was where most expanded thyroid clonotypes above 0.001 frequency also turned up.

The V end lost 4 bases, the J end lost 5 bases, and 12 bases lay between the germline ends. Germline values: CDR1 SGHTA, CDR2 FQGNSA. The CDR3 runs 14 residues. The study enrolled ophthalmopathy donors with moderate-to-severe activity, CAS ≥3, NOSPECS ≥4 and duration under 3 months. Thyroid ultrasound, orbital computed tomography, TRAb, serum thyroxine and clinical symptoms formed the basis of diagnosis. This clonotype was observed at least ten times. What it binds is unknown. Transcripts of RNA were the source for amplifying TCR beta CDR3 regions. RT-PCR with HTBI primers came first, then second-round multiplex PCR. TCRdb recomputed calls from the multiplex PCR reads with MiXCR, one row per CDR3 protein. The sample holds about 740,000 distinct CDR3 sequences, around 40% seen once.

The source is an adult man with Graves' ophthalmopathy. The rearrangement uses TRBV7-2 and TRBJ1-5; D gene unclear. Sequencing input: peripheral blood. This CDR3 reads CASSSGLPDQPQHF. The CDR3 bases are TGTGCCAGCAGCTCCGGGCTTCCTGATCAGCCCCAGCATTTT.